Below, 6 T cell receptor beta chains from the same sample are listed, as sequenced in a study of blood T cell repertoires in COVID-19. TCRdb's table, derived via immunoSEQ multiplex PCR, lists solely in-frame clones and lacks some. The repertoire holds over 150,000 clones, approximately 86% seen once, with less than 0.7% in the top ten. The material sequenced was peripheral blood. The receptors were gathered from a man in his 60s with COVID-19, enrolled during active disease.

The genes are TRBV6-1 and TRBJ2-2, with D possibly being TRBD1 (5 bases). The CDR3 totals 14 residues. V lost 3 bases and J 6 bases, leaving 11 bases between the germline ends. Germline V gives CDR1 MNHNS, CDR2 SASEGT. CDR3 sequence reads: CASSDRVRSGELFF. Here the CDR3 DNA reads TGTGCCAGCAGTGACAGGGTGCGATCCGGGGAGCTGTTTTTT.

CDR3 DNA sequence: TGTGCCAGTAGTATTAGGACTAGCGGGGGGGCCTCGGATACGCAGTATTTT. It is translated as CASSIRTSGGASDTQYF. The chain carries TRBV19 and TRBJ2-3; 15 nucleotides agree with TRBD2. The junction had 7 bases not matched to a gene; V was cut back by 3 bases and J by 6 bases. This CDR3 contains 17 residues. The germline gives CDR1 LNHDA, CDR2 SQIVND (reference sequence).

This chain connects TRBV7-3 to TRBJ2-7; tentative D call: TRBD1 (7 bases). Germline CDR1 and CDR2: SGHTA and FQGTGA. CDR3 length: 14 residues. The ends were cut back, 0 bases at V and 3 bases at J, with 9 bases in the middle. The CDR3 reads CASSLTRDSYEQYF. The CDR3 DNA sequence: TGTGCCAGCAGCTTAACGCGGGACAGCTACGAGCAGTACTTC.

Comment on this clone: Other DNA sequences within the sample encode an identical CDR3. The V and J genes are TRBV30 and TRBJ1-1, with D tentatively TRBD1 (6 bases). CDR3 length equals 13 residues. Per the germline V gene, CDR1 is GTSNPN and CDR2 is SVGIG (reference sequence). The V gene lost 3 bases and the J gene lost 2 bases, with 10 bases spanning the gap. The CDR3 region is CAWRDRLNTEAFF. The CDR3 nucleotides read TGTGCCTGGAGGGACAGACTTAACACTGAAGCTTTCTTT.

The CDR3 coding sequence is TGTGCCAGCTCAATCCAGGGGGCGAGCACTGAAGCTTTCTTT. Its translation: CASSIQGASTEAFF. This rearrangement joins TRBV18 to TRBJ1-1; 8 nucleotides line up with TRBD1. V shed 5 bases, J shed 4 bases, and the junction held 6 bases outside the gene matches. Per germline, CDR1 KGHSH and CDR2 LQKENI. The CDR3 consists of 14 residues.

The chain has TRBV7-2 and TRBJ1-1; D is uncertain. Germline V gene data show CDR1 as SGHTA and CDR2 as FQGNSA. The CDR3 consists of 15 residues. V lost 4 bases and J lost 0, with 12 bases in between. The DNA for the CDR3 is TGTGCCAGCAGCTCCTTTCTTACATTGAACACTGAAGCTTTCTTT. Encoded protein: CASSSFLTLNTEAFF.